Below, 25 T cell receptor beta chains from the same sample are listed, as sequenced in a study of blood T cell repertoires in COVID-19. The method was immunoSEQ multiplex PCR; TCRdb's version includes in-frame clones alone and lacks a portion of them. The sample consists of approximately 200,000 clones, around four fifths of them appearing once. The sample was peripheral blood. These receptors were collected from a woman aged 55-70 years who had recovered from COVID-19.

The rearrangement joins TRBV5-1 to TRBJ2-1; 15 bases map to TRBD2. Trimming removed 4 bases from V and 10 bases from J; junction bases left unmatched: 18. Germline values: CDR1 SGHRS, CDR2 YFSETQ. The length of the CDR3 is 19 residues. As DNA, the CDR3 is TGCGCCAGCAGCCTGGGCAGGACTAGCGGGGGGGGCGAGTTCGTGGAGCAGTTCTTC. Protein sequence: CASSLGRTSGGGEFVEQFF.

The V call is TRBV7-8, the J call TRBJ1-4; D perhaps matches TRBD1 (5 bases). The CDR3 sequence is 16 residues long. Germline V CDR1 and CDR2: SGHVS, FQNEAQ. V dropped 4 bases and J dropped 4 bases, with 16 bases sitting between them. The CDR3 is CASSSPKGLVNEKLFF. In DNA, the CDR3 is TGTGCCAGCAGCTCTCCGAAGGGGCTAGTTAATGAAAAACTGTTTTTT.

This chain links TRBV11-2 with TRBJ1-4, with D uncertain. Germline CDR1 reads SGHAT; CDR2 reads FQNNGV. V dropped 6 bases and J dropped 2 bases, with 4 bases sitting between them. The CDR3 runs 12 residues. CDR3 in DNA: TGTGCCAGCAGGAGGACTAATGAAAAACTGTTTTTT. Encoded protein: CASRRTNEKLFF.

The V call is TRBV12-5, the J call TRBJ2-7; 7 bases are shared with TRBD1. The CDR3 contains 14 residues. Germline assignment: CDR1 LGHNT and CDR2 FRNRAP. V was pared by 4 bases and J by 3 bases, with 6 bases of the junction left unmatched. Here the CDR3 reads CASGSTGLNYEQYF. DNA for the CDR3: TGTGCTAGTGGTTCGACAGGGCTCAACTACGAGCAGTACTTC. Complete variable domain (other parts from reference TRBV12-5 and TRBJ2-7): DARVTQTPRHKVTEMGQEVTMRCQPILGHNTVFWYRQTMMQGLELLAYFRNRAPLDDSGMPKDRFSAEMPDATLATLKIQPSEPRDSAVYFCASGSTGLNYEQYFGPGTRLTVT.

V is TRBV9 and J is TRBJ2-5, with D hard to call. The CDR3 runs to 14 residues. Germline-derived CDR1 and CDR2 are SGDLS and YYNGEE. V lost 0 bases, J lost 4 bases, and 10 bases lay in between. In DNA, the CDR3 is TGTGCCAGCAGCGTAGAATGGTCAGGAGAGACCCAGTACTTC. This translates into CASSVEWSGETQYF.

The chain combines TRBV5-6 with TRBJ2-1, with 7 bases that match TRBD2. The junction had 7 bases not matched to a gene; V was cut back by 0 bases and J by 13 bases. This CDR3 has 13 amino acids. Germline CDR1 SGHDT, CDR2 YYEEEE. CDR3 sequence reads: CASSLVRTSLQFF. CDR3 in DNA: TGTGCCAGCAGCTTGGTGCGGACTAGTCTCCAGTTCTTC.

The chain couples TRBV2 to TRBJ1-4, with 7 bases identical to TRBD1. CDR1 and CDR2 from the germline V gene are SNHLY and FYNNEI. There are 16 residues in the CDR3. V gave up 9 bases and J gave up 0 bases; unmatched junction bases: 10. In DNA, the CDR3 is TGTGCCAGTAGGGAATATACAGGGGCAACTAATGAAAAACTGTTTTTT. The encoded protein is CASREYTGATNEKLFF.

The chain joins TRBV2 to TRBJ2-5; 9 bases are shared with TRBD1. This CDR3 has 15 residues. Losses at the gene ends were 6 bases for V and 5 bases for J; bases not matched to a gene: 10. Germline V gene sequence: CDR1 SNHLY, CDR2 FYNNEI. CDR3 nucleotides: TGTGCCAGCAGACCCGGGACAGGGTACGAGGAGACCCAGTACTTC. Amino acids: CASRPGTGYEETQYF.

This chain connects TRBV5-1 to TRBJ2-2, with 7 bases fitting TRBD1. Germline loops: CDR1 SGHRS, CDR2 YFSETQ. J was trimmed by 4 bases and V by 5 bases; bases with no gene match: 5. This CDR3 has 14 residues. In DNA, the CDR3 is TGCGCCAGCAGAACGACAGGGAGCACCGGGGAGCTGTTTTTT. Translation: CASRTTGSTGELFF.

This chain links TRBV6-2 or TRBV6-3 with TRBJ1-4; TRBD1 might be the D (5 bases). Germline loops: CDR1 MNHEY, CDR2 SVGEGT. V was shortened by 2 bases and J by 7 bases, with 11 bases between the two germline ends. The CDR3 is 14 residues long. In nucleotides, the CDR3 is TGTGCCAGCAGTTACGCGACAGAATCTGAAAAACTGTTTTTT. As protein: CASSYATESEKLFF.

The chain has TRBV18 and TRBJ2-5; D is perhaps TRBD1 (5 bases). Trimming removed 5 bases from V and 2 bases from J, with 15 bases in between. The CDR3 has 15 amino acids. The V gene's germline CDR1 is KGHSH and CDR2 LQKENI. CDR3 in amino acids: CASSWTRYPQETQYF. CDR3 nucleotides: TGTGCCAGCTCATGGACACGATACCCACAAGAGACCCAGTACTTC.

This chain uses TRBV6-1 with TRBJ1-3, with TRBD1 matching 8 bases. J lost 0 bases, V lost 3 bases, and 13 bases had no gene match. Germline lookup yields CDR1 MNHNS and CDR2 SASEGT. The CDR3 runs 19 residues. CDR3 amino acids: CASSEFAGTGFYSGNTIYF. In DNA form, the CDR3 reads TGTGCCAGCAGTGAGTTCGCTGGGACAGGTTTTTACTCTGGAAACACCATATATTTT.

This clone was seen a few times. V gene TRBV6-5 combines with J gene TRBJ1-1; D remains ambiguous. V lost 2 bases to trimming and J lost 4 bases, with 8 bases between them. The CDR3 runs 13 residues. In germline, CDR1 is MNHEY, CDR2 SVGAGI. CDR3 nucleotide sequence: TGTGCCAGCAGTTACGGGTGGAGCACTGAAGCTTTCTTT. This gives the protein CASSYGWSTEAFF.

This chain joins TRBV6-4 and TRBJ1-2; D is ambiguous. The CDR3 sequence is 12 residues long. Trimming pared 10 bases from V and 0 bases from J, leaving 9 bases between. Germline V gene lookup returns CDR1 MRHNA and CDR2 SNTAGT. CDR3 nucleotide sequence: TGTGCCACCATCAAAACTAACTATGGCTACACCTTC. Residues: CATIKTNYGYTF.

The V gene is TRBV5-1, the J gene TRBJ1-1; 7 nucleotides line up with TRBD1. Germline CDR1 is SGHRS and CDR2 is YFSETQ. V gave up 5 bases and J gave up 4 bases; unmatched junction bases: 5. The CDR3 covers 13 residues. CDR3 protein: CASSYTGATEAFF. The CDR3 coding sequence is TGCGCCAGCAGTTATACAGGGGCCACTGAAGCTTTCTTT.

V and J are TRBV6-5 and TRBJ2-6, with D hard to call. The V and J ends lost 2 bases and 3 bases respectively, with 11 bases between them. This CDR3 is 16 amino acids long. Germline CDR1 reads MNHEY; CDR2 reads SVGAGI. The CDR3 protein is CASSYEDWYGANVLTF. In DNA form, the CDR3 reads TGTGCCAGCAGTTACGAAGACTGGTATGGGGCCAACGTCCTGACTTTC.

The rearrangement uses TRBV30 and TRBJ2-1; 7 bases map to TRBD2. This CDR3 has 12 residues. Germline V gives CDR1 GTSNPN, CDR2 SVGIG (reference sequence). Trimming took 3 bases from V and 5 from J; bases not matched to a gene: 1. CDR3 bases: TGTGCCTGGAGACTAGCGCACAATGAGCAGTTCTTC. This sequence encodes CAWRLAHNEQFF. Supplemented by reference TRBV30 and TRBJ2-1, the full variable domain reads SQTIHQWPATLVQPVGSPLSLECTVEGTSNPNLYWYRQAAGRGLQLLFYSVGIGQISSEVPQNLSASRPQDRQFILSSKKLLLSDSGFYLCAWRLAHNEQFFGPGTRLTVL.

The CDR3 protein is CASSPTGLAPGGGLVYILNDEQFF. The CDR3 DNA sequence: TGTGCCAGCAGCCCGACCGGACTAGCACCAGGTGGGGGGCTAGTCTATATCCTAAACGATGAGCAGTTCTTC. V gene TRBV6-2 or TRBV6-3 combines with J gene TRBJ2-1; 8 bases map to TRBD2. Germline CDR1 reads MNHEY; CDR2 reads SVGEGT. V dropped 6 bases and J dropped 8; count of bases not matched to a gene: 39. The CDR3 is 24 residues long.

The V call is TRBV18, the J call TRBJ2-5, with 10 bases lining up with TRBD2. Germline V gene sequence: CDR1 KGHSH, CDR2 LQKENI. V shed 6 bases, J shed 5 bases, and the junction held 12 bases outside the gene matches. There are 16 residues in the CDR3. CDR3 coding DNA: TGTGCCAGCTCCCCCTCGGGGCTAGCGGGGGAGGAGACCCAGTACTTC. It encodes CASSPSGLAGEETQYF. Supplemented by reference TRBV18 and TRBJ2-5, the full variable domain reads NAGVMQNPRHLVRRRGQEARLRCSPMKGHSHVYWYRQLPEEGLKFMVYLQKENIIDESGMPKERFSAEFPKEGPSILRIQQVVRGDSAAYFCASSPSGLAGEETQYFGPGTRLLVL.

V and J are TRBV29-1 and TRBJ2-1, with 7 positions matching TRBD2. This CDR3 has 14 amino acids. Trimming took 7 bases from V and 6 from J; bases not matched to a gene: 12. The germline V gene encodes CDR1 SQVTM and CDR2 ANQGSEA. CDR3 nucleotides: TGCAGCGCTAGCGGCTTTCCCCTCTCCAATGAGCAGTTCTTC. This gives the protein CSASGFPLSNEQFF.

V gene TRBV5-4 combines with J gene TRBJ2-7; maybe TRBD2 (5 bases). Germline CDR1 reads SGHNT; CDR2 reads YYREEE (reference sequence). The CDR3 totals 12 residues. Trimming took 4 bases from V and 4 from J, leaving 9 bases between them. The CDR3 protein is CASSRPGYEQYF. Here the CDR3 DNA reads TGTGCCAGCAGCAGGCCGGGGTACGAGCAGTACTTC.

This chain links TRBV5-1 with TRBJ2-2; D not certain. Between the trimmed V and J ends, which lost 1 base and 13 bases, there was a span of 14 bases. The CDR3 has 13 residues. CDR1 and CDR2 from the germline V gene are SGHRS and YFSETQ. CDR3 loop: CASSLSPEFGLFF. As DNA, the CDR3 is TGCGCCAGCAGCTTGTCGCCCGAGTTTGGGCTGTTTTTT.

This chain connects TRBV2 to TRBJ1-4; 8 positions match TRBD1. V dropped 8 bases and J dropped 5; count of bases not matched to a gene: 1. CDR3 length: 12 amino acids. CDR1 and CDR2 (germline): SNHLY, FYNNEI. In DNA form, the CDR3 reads TGTGCCAGCCGGACAGGGAATGAAAAACTGTTTTTT. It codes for CASRTGNEKLFF.

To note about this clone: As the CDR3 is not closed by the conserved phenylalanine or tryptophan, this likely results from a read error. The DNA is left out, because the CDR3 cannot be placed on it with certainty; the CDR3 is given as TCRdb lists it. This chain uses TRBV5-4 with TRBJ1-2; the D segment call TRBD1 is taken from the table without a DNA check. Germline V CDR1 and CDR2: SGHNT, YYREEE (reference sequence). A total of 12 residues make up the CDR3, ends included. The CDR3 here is CASSLAAGPRVV.

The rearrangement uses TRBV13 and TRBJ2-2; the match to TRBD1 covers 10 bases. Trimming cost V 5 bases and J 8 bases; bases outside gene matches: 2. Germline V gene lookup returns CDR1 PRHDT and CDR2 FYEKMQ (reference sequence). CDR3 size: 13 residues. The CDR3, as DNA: TGTGCCAGCAGCGACAGGGGGCTGGGGGAGCTGTTTTTT. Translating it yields CASSDRGLGELFF.